Below are 21 T cell receptor beta chains sequenced from a single sample in a study of OX40 agonist ivuxolimab in advanced cancers. TCRdb keeps only in-frame clones here, not all; method: immunoSEQ multiplex PCR. Of 100,000 to 150,000 clones listed, about 90% are singletons. Sequenced here: CD4+ or CD8+ T cells sorted from blood, sampled in a trial of the OX40 agonist ivuxolimab. Source of these receptors: an adult with an advanced solid tumor such as melanoma, head and neck, liver or kidney cancer.

DNA for the CDR3: TGTGCCAGCAGCCCGGACAGGGCTTATACGCAGTATTTT. This encodes CASSPDRAYTQYF. The rearrangement uses TRBV7-3 and TRBJ2-3, with 8 bases matching TRBD1. J was trimmed by 7 bases and V by 5 bases; bases with no gene match: 5. The V gene's germline CDR1 is SGHTA and CDR2 FQGTGA. There are 13 residues in the CDR3.

The genes are TRBV28 and TRBJ1-5, with D possibly matching TRBD1 (5 bases). From germline, CDR1 is MDHEN and CDR2 SYDVKM. The CDR3 spans 14 residues. Trimming took 8 bases from V and 4 from J, leaving 15 bases between them. In nucleotides, the CDR3 is TGTGCCAGCCCCCCCTTCGGGGCAAATCAGCCCCAGCATTTT. Translated, it gives CASPPFGANQPQHF.

CDR3 in amino acids: CASSSGGGSGNTIYF. The DNA of the CDR3 is TGTGCCAGCAGCTCCGGAGGGGGATCTGGAAACACCATATATTTT. The rearrangement links TRBV7-3 to TRBJ1-3; the D gene is possibly TRBD1 (6 bases). The germline gives CDR1 SGHTA, CDR2 FQGTGA. The CDR3 spans 15 residues. V lost 4 bases and J 1 base, leaving 11 bases between the germline ends.

The CDR3 DNA is TGTGCCACGATCTCCGGACAGGGGAGAAGTGAAAAACTGTTTTTT. Translating it yields CATISGQGRSEKLFF. The chain uses TRBV15 and TRBJ1-4; 9 bases fit TRBD1. This CDR3 region has 15 residues. Per germline, CDR1 LNHNV and CDR2 YYDKDF (reference sequence). J lost 7 bases, V lost 9 bases, and 12 bases had no gene match.

This clone was seen once. At one end, the junction sequence differs from germline, possibly due to a read error. The chain combines TRBV19 with TRBJ2-1; TRBD2 matches at 7 bases. The CDR3 runs 18 residues. Germline V CDR1 and CDR2: LNHDA, SQIVND (reference sequence). This CDR3 is CASSLEGGADGRYNEQFF. The CDR3 region has the DNA TGTGCCAGTAGTTTAGAGGGCGGCGCTGACGGGAGGTACAATGAGCAGTTCTTC.

The chain has TRBV28 and TRBJ2-4; D is unresolved. Germline CDR1 MDHEN, CDR2 SYDVKM. The CDR3 totals 13 residues. V dropped 6 bases and J dropped 5 bases, with 11 bases sitting between them. CDR3 in amino acids: CASSPGRQNIQYF. The CDR3 DNA follows: TGTGCCAGCAGCCCCGGGCGCCAAAACATTCAGTACTTC.

The chain uses TRBV6-1 and TRBJ1-1, with D unclear. This CDR3 spans 13 amino acids. The V and J ends lost 5 bases and 5 bases respectively, with 12 bases between them. CDR1 and CDR2 from the germline V gene are MNHNS and SASEGT. DNA for the CDR3: TGTGCCAGCAGTTTTGACATTCTAACTGAAGCTTTCTTT. It encodes CASSFDILTEAFF.

This sequence joins TRBV9 and TRBJ1-5; no firm D call. V gave up 4 bases and J gave up 0 bases, with 5 bases separating them. Germline V gives CDR1 SGDLS, CDR2 YYNGEE. The length of the CDR3 is 13 residues. The CDR3 nucleotides read TGTGCCAGCAGCACGGATAGCAATCAGCCCCAGCATTTT. This sequence encodes CASSTDSNQPQHF.

V usage is TRBV6-6 and J usage is TRBJ2-1; 7 bases agree with TRBD2. Germline trimming cut 7 bases from V and 3 bases from J; bases unmatched to any gene: 12. This CDR3 comprises 16 residues. Germline V gene lookup returns CDR1 MNHNY and CDR2 SVGAGI (reference sequence). CDR3 sequence reads: CASTTGFGRHYNEQFF. The CDR3 DNA is TGTGCCAGCACTACGGGCTTCGGGAGGCACTACAATGAGCAGTTCTTC.

The chain is built from TRBV4-2 and TRBJ1-3; possible D gene TRBD1, 6 bases. The CDR3 contains 16 residues. Germline V CDR1 and CDR2: LGHNA, YNFKEQ. V lost 3 bases to trimming and J lost 0 bases, with 12 bases between them. The CDR3 coding sequence is TGTGCCAGCAGCCAGGGGGGGCTAATCTCTGGAAACACCATATATTTT. Its translation is CASSQGGLISGNTIYF.

The rearrangement links TRBV7-2 to TRBJ2-2, with D hard to call. Germline V gene sequence: CDR1 SGHTA, CDR2 FQGNSA. Trimming shortened V by 1 base and J by 8 bases, and 8 bases separated the two germline ends. There are 13 residues in the CDR3. In nucleotides, the CDR3 is TGTGCCAGCAGCTTAGAGGGCTCGGGGGAGCTGTTTTTT. This sequence encodes CASSLEGSGELFF.

V and J are TRBV5-1 and TRBJ2-7; possibly TRBD1 for D (6 bases). The V end was cut by 4 bases, the J end by 6 bases, with 8 bases between. The CDR3 loop spans 11 amino acids. From germline, CDR1 is SGHRS and CDR2 YFSETQ. In DNA, the CDR3 is TGCGCCAGCAGCGCACAGGGCGAGCAGTACTTC. Residues: CASSAQGEQYF.

The chain uses TRBV27 and TRBJ1-2; D is possibly TRBD1 (5 bases). CDR3 length: 14 amino acids. Trimming took 5 bases from V and 4 from J, leaving 14 bases between them. The germline gives CDR1 MNHEY, CDR2 SMNVEV (reference sequence). The CDR3 nucleotides are TGTGCCAGCAGTCCTGGGACCCGAGTCTATGGCTACACCTTC. As protein: CASSPGTRVYGYTF.

The rearrangement links TRBV7-9 to TRBJ2-7; 9 nucleotides match TRBD1. V dropped 0 bases and J dropped 7; count of bases not matched to a gene: 16. This CDR3 is 18 amino acids long. CDR1 and CDR2 (germline): SEHNR, FQNEAQ (reference sequence). Here the CDR3 reads CASSLAGVPSQGALEQYF. The CDR3 region has the DNA TGTGCCAGCAGCTTAGCGGGGGTCCCCTCACAGGGGGCGTTGGAGCAGTACTTC.

The rearrangement joins TRBV6-5 to TRBJ2-1; weak D call: TRBD1 (5 bases). In germline, CDR1 is MNHEY, CDR2 SVGAGI. V was cut by 11 bases and J by 4 bases, with 15 bases left in between. This CDR3 comprises 13 residues. For the CDR3, the DNA is TGTGCCGCACAGGACCCCATTTACAATGAGCAGTTCTTC. As protein: CAAQDPIYNEQFF.

The sample holds one count of this clone. The chain recombines TRBV9 with TRBJ1-2, with D possibly matching TRBD1 (5 bases). This CDR3 is built from 12 residues. V was clipped by 0 bases and J by 8 bases, with 8 bases between them. Per the germline V gene, CDR1 is SGDLS and CDR2 is YYNGEE. The CDR3 DNA is TGTGCCAGCAGCGTAGGGTCAGGGGGCTACACCTTC. Protein: CASSVGSGGYTF.

The chain is built from TRBV10-3 and TRBJ1-2; D possibly corresponds to TRBD1 (5 bases). CDR1 and CDR2 from the germline V gene are ENHRY and SYGVKD. The CDR3 has 15 amino acids. V lost 5 bases and J 3 bases, leaving 16 bases between the germline ends. The CDR3 DNA reads TGTGCCATCAGTTCCACCCAGGGATCCTACTATGGCTACACCTTC. This translates into CAISSTQGSYYGYTF.

About this clone itself: Within the sample, other DNA sequences also encode this same CDR3. V gene TRBV19 combines with J gene TRBJ2-7, with 9 bases aligning to TRBD1. The junction had 3 bases not matched to a gene; V was cut back by 4 bases and J by 2 bases. CDR3 size: 14 residues. Germline V gene data show CDR1 as LNHDA and CDR2 as SQIVND (reference sequence). CDR3 amino acids: CASSRGQGAYEQYF. The CDR3 DNA is TGTGCCAGTAGTAGGGGACAGGGAGCCTACGAGCAGTACTTC.

Only one count was recorded for this clone. The chain is built from TRBV9 and TRBJ2-2; D may be TRBD2 (6 bases). This CDR3 has 15 amino acids. Trimming took 4 bases from V and 0 from J, leaving 10 bases between them. The germline V gene has CDR1 SGDLS and CDR2 YYNGEE. The CDR3 DNA follows: TGTGCCAGCAGCCTTAGCGGATCGAACACCGGGGAGCTGTTTTTT. Residues: CASSLSGSNTGELFF.

The chain carries TRBV11-2 and TRBJ2-1, with TRBD2 matching over 10 bases. The CDR3 contains 15 residues. V dropped 1 base and J dropped 3; count of bases not matched to a gene: 0. Germline assignment: CDR1 SGHAT and CDR2 FQNNGV. CDR3 protein: CASSLGTSGYNEQFF. In DNA form, the CDR3 reads TGTGCCAGCAGCTTAGGGACTAGCGGCTACAATGAGCAGTTCTTC.

The genes are TRBV28 and TRBJ2-7; D ambiguous. Germline-derived CDR1 and CDR2 are MDHEN and SYDVKM. V was shortened by 4 bases and J by 7 bases, with 11 bases between the two germline ends. The CDR3 runs to 12 residues. CDR3 amino acids: CASSYGGKEQYF. CDR3 in DNA: TGTGCCAGCAGTTACGGTGGGAAGGAGCAGTACTTC.